Each of the 11 T cell receptor beta chains below was sequenced from the same sample in a study of cytomegalovirus exposure and HLA in healthy donors. This PCR relied on a set of 60 Vbeta primers and 13 Jbeta primers. The repertoire was sequenced with immunoSEQ multiplex PCR; TCRdb's copy has only in-frame clones and lacks some. The sample holds 100,000 to 120,000 clones, over 60% seen once. The sample was PBMCs. The receptors come from a woman in her fifties or sixties in good health and CMV-seropositive.

This rearrangement joins TRBV5-1 to TRBJ2-2; D possibly corresponds to TRBD1 (5 bases). The V gene lost 1 base and the J gene lost 1 base, with 14 bases spanning the gap. CDR1 and CDR2 (germline): SGHRS, YFSETQ. The length of the CDR3 is 17 residues. The CDR3 loop is CASSLPRAMVNTGELFF. CDR3 nucleotide sequence: TGCGCCAGCAGCTTGCCCAGGGCTATGGTGAACACCGGGGAGCTGTTTTTT.

V gene TRBV28 combines with J gene TRBJ1-2, with a possible D match to TRBD1 (6 bases). The length of the CDR3 is 14 residues. Trimming stripped 10 bases from V and 1 base from J, with 16 bases between. Per the germline V gene, CDR1 is MDHEN and CDR2 is SYDVKM. The CDR3 is CATTMDSNNYGYTF. The CDR3 region has the DNA TGTGCCACGACTATGGACAGCAATAACTATGGCTACACCTTC.

The genes are TRBV7-3 and TRBJ2-1; 8 bases line up with TRBD2. The V gene's germline CDR1 is SGHTA and CDR2 FQGTGA. The CDR3 is 15 amino acids. Trimming took 1 base from V and 5 from J; bases not matched to a gene: 4. The CDR3, as DNA: TGTGCCAGCAGCTTAAGAACTAGCGGTAACAATGAGCAGTTCTTC. Translating it yields CASSLRTSGNNEQFF.

This clone occurred once. The genes are TRBV28 and TRBJ2-7, with 8 bases lining up with TRBD1. The CDR3 length is 15 residues. Germline lookup yields CDR1 MDHEN and CDR2 SYDVKM. With V trimmed by 9 bases and J by 1 base, 11 bases remained unmatched. CDR3 residues: CASTRDRGLSYEQYF. The CDR3 DNA reads as TGTGCCAGTACAAGAGACAGGGGTTTATCCTACGAGCAGTACTTC.

The J gene is TRBJ1-1, the V gene TRBV5-1; TRBD1 matches 12 bases. The germline V gene encodes CDR1 SGHRS and CDR2 YFSETQ. This CDR3 contains 15 residues. V was pared by 4 bases and J by 1 base, with 2 bases of the junction left unmatched. The CDR3 DNA reads as TGCGCCAGCAGCCCGGGACAGGGGGCGAACACTGAAGCTTTCTTT. This sequence encodes CASSPGQGANTEAFF.

This clone was counted only a few times. This rearrangement joins TRBV7-2 to TRBJ2-5; possibly TRBD1 for D (5 bases). CDR3 size: 16 residues. The germline V and J ends were trimmed by 2 bases and 4 bases, with 17 bases remaining between them. The V gene's germline CDR1 is SGHTA and CDR2 FQGNSA. CDR3 region: CASSLLTGAVGETQYF. CDR3 nucleotide sequence: TGTGCCAGCAGCTTATTAACTGGGGCCGTGGGAGAGACCCAGTACTTC.

J is TRBJ2-1 and V is TRBV29-1; possible D gene TRBD2, 5 bases. V was pared by 5 bases and J by 5 bases, with 22 bases between. This CDR3 comprises 16 residues. Per germline, CDR1 SQVTM and CDR2 ANQGSEA. DNA for the CDR3: TGCAGCGTTTGTGACTACGCCCCGCCTCGGAACAATGAGCAGTTCTTC. It translates to CSVCDYAPPRNNEQFF.

This clone was seen a few times. The CDR3 nucleotides are TGTGCCAGCAGCTACTCCGTGCCCGAGGAACAGTACTTC. Its translation: CASSYSVPEEQYF. The chain couples TRBV7-9 to TRBJ2-7; no clear D. CDR1 is SEHNR, CDR2 FQNEAQ, per germline (reference sequence). V lost 4 bases to trimming and J lost 10 bases, with 17 bases between them. This CDR3 comprises 13 residues.

This clone showed up just a few times. The chain combines TRBV4-1 with TRBJ2-7, with 10 positions matching TRBD2. Trimming cost V 3 bases and J 6 bases; bases outside gene matches: 8. CDR1 and CDR2 (germline): MGHRA, YSYEKL. This CDR3 has 15 amino acids. CDR3 bases: TGCGCCAGCAGCCAGGGACTAGCGATATTCTCCGAGCAGTACTTC. Translation: CASSQGLAIFSEQYF.

The V and J genes are TRBV4-1 and TRBJ1-2; TRBD1 matches at 9 bases. CDR1 and CDR2 from the germline V gene are MGHRA and YSYEKL. This CDR3 is built from 17 residues. V dropped 2 bases and J dropped 1; count of bases not matched to a gene: 8. The CDR3: CASSQRDRDRVNYGYTF. CDR3 nucleotides: TGCGCCAGCAGCCAACGAGACCGGGACAGGGTTAACTATGGCTACACCTTC.

The genes are TRBV4-2 and TRBJ2-1, with 7 bases identical to TRBD2. Germline V gives CDR1 LGHNA, CDR2 YNFKEQ. CDR3 size: 16 residues. Trimming cost V 1 base and J 7 bases; bases outside gene matches: 10. In DNA form, the CDR3 reads TGTGCCAGCAGCCAAGGCGGGAGTACGACGGGGAATGAGCAGTTCTTC. Its translation is CASSQGGSTTGNEQFF.